Below are 14 T cell receptor beta chains sequenced from a single sample in a study of T cell repertoires in cytomegalovirus infection. TCRdb recomputed calls from the reads with MiXCR, one row per CDR3 protein. Found here are 700,000 to 950,000 distinct CDR3 sequences, around a third of them singletons; the top ten hold about an eighth. These receptors lack a known antigen. Material: cultured CD8+ T cells from PBMCs, obtained from culture after CMV antigen stimulation. These receptors were obtained from a human donor in good health (CMV status not recorded). Some clones in this sample may be carry-over from other donors' samples.

The rearrangement uses TRBV5-1 and TRBJ2-3, with 7 bases aligning to TRBD2. The CDR3 runs 15 residues. J was trimmed by 5 bases and V by 0 bases; bases with no gene match: 6. The V gene's germline CDR1 is SGHRS and CDR2 YFSETQ. CDR3 DNA sequence: TGCGCCAGCAGCTTGGGAGAGGGCGGGGGAGATACGCAGTATTTT. Residues: CASSLGEGGGDTQYF.

This clonotype was counted only a few times. V and J are TRBV7-8 and TRBJ2-3; 7 bases line up with TRBD2. Germline lookup yields CDR1 SGHVS and CDR2 FQNEAQ. V trimming: 11 bases; J trimming: 0 bases; junction bases outside the gene matches: 2. This CDR3 comprises 12 residues. For the CDR3, the DNA is TGTGCCGGGGGGGGTAGCACAGATACGCAGTATTTT. Residues: CAGGGSTDTQYF.

The J gene is TRBJ1-5, the V gene TRBV7-9, with a possible D match to TRBD1 (5 bases). CDR3 length: 15 residues. V was shortened by 0 bases and J by 2 bases, with 8 bases between the two germline ends. Looked up from germline, CDR1 is SEHNR and CDR2 is FQNEAQ (reference sequence). CDR3 sequence: CASSLAGRGNQPQHF. The CDR3 DNA sequence: TGTGCCAGCAGCTTAGCGGGGCGGGGCAATCAGCCCCAGCATTTT.

This clonotype has just a few counts. The rearrangement uses TRBV28 and TRBJ2-7, with D unresolved. The V end lost 11 bases, the J end lost 6 bases, and 17 bases lay between the germline ends. Germline CDR1 reads MDHEN; CDR2 reads SYDVKM. The CDR3 extends over 12 amino acids. The CDR3 loop reads CAVQVLMGEQYF. The DNA of the CDR3 is TGTGCCGTCCAAGTCCTCATGGGCGAGCAGTACTTC.

The V and J genes are TRBV7-3 and TRBJ1-2; the D is unclear. The CDR3 length is 14 residues. Between the trimmed V and J ends, which lost 5 bases and 2 bases, there was a span of 12 bases. The germline V gene has CDR1 SGHTA and CDR2 FQGTGA. CDR3: CASSLHPGNYGYTF. CDR3 DNA sequence: TGTGCCAGCAGCCTCCACCCCGGAAACTATGGCTACACCTTC.

CDR3 loop: CASSVGDRAGNEQFF. The CDR3 region has the DNA TGTGCCAGCAGCGTAGGGGACAGGGCGGGCAATGAGCAGTTCTTC. V usage is TRBV9 and J usage is TRBJ2-1; 9 bases map to TRBD1. The V gene end was trimmed by 0 bases and the J gene end by 6 bases; junction bases not matched to a gene: 4. The CDR3 covers 15 residues. Germline CDR1 is SGDLS and CDR2 is YYNGEE.

The table lists this clonotype with many counts. V usage is TRBV7-2 and J usage is TRBJ2-3, with 9 positions matching TRBD2. The CDR3 spans 19 residues. The V gene end was trimmed by 6 bases and the J gene end by 0 bases; junction bases not matched to a gene: 16. Germline CDR1 is SGHTA and CDR2 is FQGNSA. The chain's CDR3 is CASSLTPLAGKPSTDTQYF. CDR3 DNA: TGTGCCAGCAGTCTAACCCCCCTAGCGGGGAAACCTAGCACAGATACGCAGTATTTT.

This clonotype was seen only a few times. V usage is TRBV27 and J usage is TRBJ2-7; 8 bases fit TRBD2. V shed 3 bases and J 3 bases; nucleotides not matched to a gene: 7. Germline CDR1 MNHEY, CDR2 SMNVEV (reference sequence). This CDR3 contains 15 residues. CDR3 loop: CASSLGGGLDYEQYF. The CDR3 coding sequence is TGTGCCAGCAGTTTGGGCGGGGGGCTTGACTACGAGCAGTACTTC.

This chain links TRBV7-6 with TRBJ2-5; no definite D call. The CDR3 extends over 13 amino acids. V was shortened by 4 bases and J by 2 bases, with 8 bases between the two germline ends. Germline V gene sequence: CDR1 SGHVS, CDR2 FNYEAQ. The CDR3 bases are TGTGCCAGCAGCTCCGAGCGTCAAGAGACCCAGTACTTC. Protein: CASSSERQETQYF.

This chain links TRBV19 with TRBJ1-2; 7 positions agree with TRBD1. Germline trimming cut 6 bases from V and 3 bases from J; bases unmatched to any gene: 16. CDR1 is LNHDA and CDR2 is SQIVND in the germline V gene (reference sequence). This CDR3 is built from 17 residues. The CDR3 reads CASSPTFIQGIDYGYTF. CDR3 bases: TGTGCCAGTAGCCCCACCTTTATACAGGGGATTGACTATGGCTACACCTTC.

The chain is built from TRBV27 and TRBJ1-5; the D is unclear. Trimming stripped 7 bases from V and 1 base from J, with 8 bases between. Germline lookup yields CDR1 MNHEY and CDR2 SMNVEV (reference sequence). The CDR3 has 13 amino acids. The CDR3 here is CASTRLSNQPQHF. The DNA of the CDR3 is TGTGCCAGCACAAGATTAAGCAATCAGCCCCAGCATTTT.

The V call is TRBV12-5, the J call TRBJ1-1, with D hard to call. In germline, CDR1 is LGHNT, CDR2 FRNRAP. Trimming took off 3 bases at V and 1 base at J, with 18 bases between the two ends. The CDR3 loop spans 17 amino acids. The CDR3 is CASGFMLESGGNTEAFF. In DNA form, the CDR3 reads TGTGCTAGTGGTTTCATGCTGGAATCTGGAGGGAACACTGAAGCTTTCTTT.

The chain combines TRBV28 with TRBJ2-3; 11 bases match TRBD2. The CDR3 sequence is 17 residues long. Germline-derived CDR1 and CDR2 are MDHEN and SYDVKM. Germline trimming cut 4 bases from V and 5 bases from J; bases unmatched to any gene: 11. The CDR3 bases are TGTGCCAGCAGTTCAGATCTCGGGACTAGCGGTGGAGATACGCAGTATTTT. As protein: CASSSDLGTSGGDTQYF.

This clonotype was counted between two and nine times. The chain employs TRBV2 and TRBJ2-1, with D unclear. The V end lost 6 bases, the J end lost 4 bases, and 16 bases lay between the germline ends. Germline V CDR1 and CDR2: SNHLY, FYNNEI. CDR3 length: 15 residues. CDR3 nucleotide sequence: TGTGCCAGCAGGGGATTAGGGATTACTTACAATGAGCAGTTCTTC. This encodes CASRGLGITYNEQFF.